This T cell receptor (beta chain) was documented in a study of shared clonotypes between healthy human individuals. The repertoire was sequenced with immunoSEQ multiplex PCR; TCRdb's copy has only in-frame clones and lacks some. The table has 85,000 to 100,000 clones, around 68% seen once. This clone was seen only a few times. The ends lost 6 bases at V and 7 bases at J; junction bases unmatched: 8. Per the germline V gene, CDR1 is SNHLY and CDR2 is FYNNEI. The CDR3 is 15 residues long. The sequenced material came from memory CD8+ T cells sorted from blood. Subset meaning: CD45RO+ cells pooled with CCR7-negative TemRA cells. This chain joins TRBV2 and TRBJ2-2, with 10 bases that match TRBD1. The origin of this receptor is a man younger than 45 in good health. The CDR3 coding sequence is TGTGCCAGCAGCTATGACAGGGGGCAAGGCGGGGAGCTGTTTTTT. Protein: CASSYDRGQGGELFF.